This section outlines one T cell receptor beta chain sequence together with its context. This clonotype showed up many times. No cognate antigen has been identified for it. Per-base qualities were not stored, and no clone one base away is much larger. These data belong to a study of T cells in Graves' hyperthyroidism and ophthalmopathy (dated by TCRdb to between 2017 and 2020). In terms of the full investigation: Peripheral blood samples were taken at initial diagnosis, before any treatment was given. To identify distinguishing TCR V-J signatures, a discovery cohort of about a hundred patients was used, comprising roughly 45 with Graves' ophthalmopathy and 55 to 65 with stable Graves' hyperthyroidism. An independent validation cohort of about 20 hyperthyroidism patients and about 15 patients who later progressed to ophthalmopathy tested prospective prediction of ophthalmopathy. The 80 to 100 discovery patients were randomly divided into training and test sets at a 7:3 ratio. The study also compared thyroid tissue and blood T-cell repertoires from a handful of Graves' hyperthyroidism patients. Following sampling, methimazole starting at 30 mg daily was given to hyperthyroidism patients, and high-dose intravenous methylprednisolone was given to ophthalmopathy patients. TCR Vbeta CDR3 sequencing of 120 to 150 peripheral blood samples (more than 40 ophthalmopathy, 75 to 80 hyperthyroidism and roughly 17 progressor patients) is reported in the paper.

Stable Graves' hyperthyroidism was defined as the absence of progression to ophthalmopathy over 18 months of follow-up. The hyperthyroidism patients were between 18 and 65 years old and newly diagnosed, with a disease duration of less than 2 months. Patients with uncontrolled infections, other autoimmune diseases, pregnancy or lactation were excluded. Diagnoses were based on clinical symptoms, serum thyroxine and TRAb, thyroid ultrasound and orbital computed tomography. Ficoll-Paque density gradient centrifugation was used to isolate PBMCs from around 9.1 ml of fresh peripheral blood. Trizol reagent was used to extract total RNA, and RNA quality was then checked on an Agilent 2100 Bioanalyzer. CDR1 and CDR2, per the germline V gene, are ENHRY and SYGVKD. Trimming takes 2 bases from V and 2 bases from J, and the germline ends sit 9 bases apart. Including the terminal cysteine and phenylalanine, the CDR3 comprises 14 residues. The only DNA kept is the CDR3, 42 bases in frame from the first base.

The TCR beta CDR3 regions were amplified from RNA transcripts. For the first round of RT-PCR on the TCR CDR3, the HTBI primer set was used together with the Qiagen OneStep RT-PCR kit. The libraries were constructed in a second round of multiplex PCR and then size-selected and purified. Libraries were sequenced paired-end with 100 bp reads on an Illumina HiSeq2000. The study's processing was this. SOAPnuke was used to process the raw data, throwing out any read that contained adapters or uncalled bases, had a mean Phred below 15, or lacked an exact constant-primer or identifier match. COPE v1.2.5 was used to merge the high-quality paired reads, and each unique nucleotide sequence was defined as a clonotype. Clonotypes were aligned to IMGT TRBV, TRBD and TRBJ reference segments using MiTCR v1.1. The analysis was restricted to V-J combinations with a frequency above 0.0001, which together covered 99% to 99.2% of the repertoires. A TCS score was defined as the ratio between F50 (clonal expansion) and ExV (chaos), using BLOSUM62-based TCRdist between CDR3 peptides within each V-J. Welch's t-statistics and random forest reduced 500 to 650 V-J features to 13, which were used in a naive Bayes classifier (R e1071). Through fastp at Q25 and MiXCR, TCRdb rebuilt clones from the public reads, retaining in-frame beta chains. Duplicate CDR3 protein sequences are folded into a single record with the most common DNA and genes. The V and J calls here are based on TCRdb, not the publication. The sample includes some 350,000 distinct CDR3 sequences, with approximately 20% observed a single time. The top ten hold around 3.6% of the sample.

Broader findings and caveats from the paper: Blood samples also contained most of the expanded thyroid clonotypes (frequency above 0.001), which suggests that blood repertoires may reflect thyroid immune responses. No statistical method was used to fix the sample size in advance, and group allocation was not hidden from the investigators. During validation, the model predicted progression to ophthalmopathy a median of roughly 7.1 months ahead of onset, with approximately 70% sensitivity and roughly 72% specificity. A model built on a 13 V-J signature distinguished ophthalmopathy from stable hyperthyroidism, reaching around 88% sensitivity and about 81% specificity in cross-validation and 80%/75% in testing.

This receptor was identified in a woman under 30 with Graves' hyperthyroidism. The sequence links TRBV10-3 to TRBJ2-5; the D gene lacks a confident call. Sequences were obtained from blood. The CDR3 protein: CAISEPATQETQYF. The bases are TGTGCCATCAGTGAGCCCGCGACTCAAGAGACCCAGTACTTC.